This T cell receptor beta chain was obtained from a study of human T cells and chemical hapten exposure. Described time point: pre-sensitization, week 0. Treatment of the sample: therapeutic diphenylcyclopropenone sensitization with weekly scalp DPC. This clonotype was observed a few times. Germline V gene data show CDR1 as LGHNA and CDR2 as YSLEER. The CDR3 sequence is 15 residues long. V lost 0 bases, J lost 5 bases, and 13 bases lay in between. Each CDR3 protein is one row after TCRdb ran MiXCR on the RACE reads. The sample comprises some 300,000 distinct CDR3 sequences, approximately 5% of which are singletons, and around 8% rests with the top ten.

This chain connects TRBV4-3 to TRBJ2-5; D is possibly TRBD1 (6 bases). The TCR was taken from a woman between 18 and 30 years old with alopecia areata. Some clones in this sample may be carry-over from other donors' samples. The starting material was whole blood, obtained in connection with sensitization to the hapten diphenylcyclopropenone (DPC). The CDR3 DNA is TGCGCCAGCAGCCAAGATCGGCAGGGGTGGGAGACCCAGTACTTC. Translated, it gives CASSQDRQGWETQYF.